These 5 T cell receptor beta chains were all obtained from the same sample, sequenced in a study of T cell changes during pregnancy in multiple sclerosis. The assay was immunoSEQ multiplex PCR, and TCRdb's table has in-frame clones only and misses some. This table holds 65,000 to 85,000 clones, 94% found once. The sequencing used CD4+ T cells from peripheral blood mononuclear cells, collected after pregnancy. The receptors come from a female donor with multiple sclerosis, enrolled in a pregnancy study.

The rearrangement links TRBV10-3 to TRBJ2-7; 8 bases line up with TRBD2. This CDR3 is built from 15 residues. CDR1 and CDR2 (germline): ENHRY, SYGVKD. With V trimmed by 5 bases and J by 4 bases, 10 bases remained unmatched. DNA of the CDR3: TGTGCCATCAGTAAAACCAGCGGGAGTGGTTACGAGCAGTACTTC. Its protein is CAISKTSGSGYEQYF.

The CDR3 region has the DNA TGTGCCAGCAGCCTTCAGAGGACAAAAAACATTCAGTACTTC. Its protein product is CASSLQRTKNIQYF. The genes are TRBV11-2 and TRBJ2-4, with D tentatively TRBD1 (5 bases). CDR3 length equals 14 residues. Deletions cut 5 bases from V and 4 bases from J, with 12 bases between. The V gene's germline CDR1 is SGHAT and CDR2 FQNNGV.

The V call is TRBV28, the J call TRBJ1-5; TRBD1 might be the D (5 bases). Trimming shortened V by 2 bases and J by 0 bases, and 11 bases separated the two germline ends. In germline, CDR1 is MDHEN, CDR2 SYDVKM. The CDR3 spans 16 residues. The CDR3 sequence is CASSLGGLDSNQPQHF. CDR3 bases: TGTGCCAGCAGTTTAGGGGGGTTGGATAGCAATCAGCCCCAGCATTTT. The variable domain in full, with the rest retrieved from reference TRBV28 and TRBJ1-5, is DVKVTQSSRYLVKRTGEKVFLECVQDMDHENMFWYRQDPGLGLRLIYFSYDVKMKEKGDIPEGYSVSREKKERFSLILESASTNQTSMYLCASSLGGLDSNQPQHFGDGTRLSIL.

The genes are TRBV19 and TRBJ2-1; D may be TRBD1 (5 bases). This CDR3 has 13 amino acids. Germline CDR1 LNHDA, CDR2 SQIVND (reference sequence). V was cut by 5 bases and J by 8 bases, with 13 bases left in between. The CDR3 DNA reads TGTGCCAGTAGTGGTACAGGTTTCGATGAGCAGTTCTTC. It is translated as CASSGTGFDEQFF. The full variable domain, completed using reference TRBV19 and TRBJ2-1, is DGGITQSPKYLFRKEGQNVTLSCEQNLNHDAMYWYRQDPGQGLRLIYYSQIVNDFQKGDIAEGYSVSREKKESFPLTVTSAQKNPTAFYLCASSGTGFDEQFFGPGTRLTVL.

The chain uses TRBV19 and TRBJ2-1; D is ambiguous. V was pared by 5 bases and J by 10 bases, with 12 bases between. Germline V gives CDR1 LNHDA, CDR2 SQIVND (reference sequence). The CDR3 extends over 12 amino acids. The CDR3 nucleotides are TGTGCCAGTAGTGCCTCTAGTACCGAGCAGTTCTTC. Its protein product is CASSASSTEQFF.